A selection of T cell receptor beta chains follows, all from one sample in a study of blood T cell repertoires in COVID-19. Libraries were prepared by immunoSEQ multiplex PCR; TCRdb keeps only in-frame clonotypes and omits some of them. The repertoire includes approximately 70,000 clones, about 91% of them detected once, and roughly 13% sits in the top ten. The sample consisted of peripheral blood. The receptors stem from a human donor with active COVID-19. The donor label of this sample is uncertain. The CDR3 runs from the conserved cysteine through the conserved F or W. D genes are given only for firm matches. For some rows the clone size is stated as once, few or many, or as a class when expanded; others skip it.

d_gene: NA
j_gene: TRBJ1-5
abundance: NA
v_gene: TRBV6-5
CDR3aa: CASSYSGQMNQPQHF
CDR3nt: TGTGCCAGCAGTTACTCAGGACAGATGAATCAGCCCCAGCATTTT

d_gene: NA
j_gene: TRBJ2-1
abundance: once
v_gene: TRBV5-1
CDR3aa: CASSFTVSQEQFF
CDR3nt: TGCGCCAGCAGCTTTACAGTATCACAGGAGCAGTTCTTC

d_gene: NA
j_gene: TRBJ1-4
abundance: NA
v_gene: TRBV4-1
CDR3aa: CASSLQGGFGTNEKLFF
CDR3nt: TGCGCCAGCAGCCTACAGGGTGGATTCGGAACTAATGAAAAACTGTTTTTT

d_gene: TRBD2
j_gene: TRBJ2-1
abundance: NA
v_gene: TRBV19
CDR3aa: CASSSAGDTYNEQFF
CDR3nt: TGTGCCAGTAGTAGCGCGGGAGACACGTACAATGAGCAGTTCTTC

d_gene: TRBD2
j_gene: TRBJ2-7
abundance: NA
v_gene: TRBV28
CDR3aa: CASSTRGLAGTYEQYF
CDR3nt: TGTGCCAGCAGCACCCGGGGGCTAGCGGGAACCTACGAGCAGTACTTC

d_gene: TRBD1
j_gene: TRBJ1-6
abundance: NA
v_gene: TRBV4-1
CDR3aa: CASSQDQGARNSPLHF
CDR3nt: TGCGCCAGCAGCCAAGATCAGGGGGCGCGGAATTCACCCCTCCACTTT

d_gene: NA
j_gene: TRBJ2-1
abundance: NA
v_gene: TRBV6-1
CDR3aa: CASSEAGYEQFF
CDR3nt: TGTGCCAGCAGTGAAGCCGGGTATGAGCAGTTCTTC

d_gene: TRBD1
j_gene: TRBJ2-2
abundance: NA
v_gene: TRBV11-2
CDR3aa: CASSSRGPGTGELFF
CDR3nt: TGTGCCAGCAGCAGCAGGGGGCCGGGCACCGGGGAGCTGTTTTTT

d_gene: NA
j_gene: TRBJ2-7
abundance: NA
v_gene: TRBV7-2
CDR3aa: CASVFQGYGGEQYF
CDR3nt: TGTGCCAGCGTCTTCCAGGGTTATGGCGGCGAGCAGTACTTC

d_gene: TRBD1
j_gene: TRBJ1-6
abundance: NA
v_gene: TRBV7-8
CDR3aa: CASSPGQGIWSPLHF
CDR3nt: TGTGCCAGCAGCCCGGGACAGGGAATTTGGTCACCCCTCCACTTT

d_gene: TRBD1
j_gene: TRBJ2-7
abundance: NA
v_gene: TRBV30
CDR3aa: CACGTGLEQYF
CDR3nt: TGTGCCTGCGGGACAGGGCTTGAGCAGTACTTC

d_gene: TRBD2
j_gene: TRBJ2-1
abundance: NA
v_gene: TRBV7-3
CDR3aa: CASSLLAGGFNEQFF
CDR3nt: TGTGCCAGCAGCTTACTGGCGGGAGGGTTCAATGAGCAGTTCTTC

d_gene: NA
j_gene: TRBJ2-1
abundance: once
v_gene: TRBV7-9
CDR3aa: CASSPDSNEQFF
CDR3nt: TGTGCCAGCAGCCCGGACAGCAATGAGCAGTTCTTC

d_gene: TRBD2
j_gene: TRBJ2-3
abundance: NA
v_gene: TRBV11-3
CDR3aa: CASSLAGGTDTQYF
CDR3nt: TGTGCCAGCAGCTTAGCGGGAGGAACAGATACGCAGTATTTT

d_gene: NA
j_gene: TRBJ2-5
abundance: NA
v_gene: TRBV20-1
CDR3aa: CSARPLETQYF
CDR3nt: TGCAGTGCTAGACCCCTGGAGACCCAGTACTTC

d_gene: NA
j_gene: TRBJ2-1
abundance: NA
v_gene: TRBV11-3
CDR3aa: CASSFRLYNEQFF
CDR3nt: TGTGCCAGCAGCTTTCGTTTATACAATGAGCAGTTCTTC

d_gene: NA
j_gene: TRBJ2-3
abundance: NA
v_gene: TRBV19
CDR3aa: CASSPRLALSTDTQYF
CDR3nt: TGTGCCAGTAGTCCCCGATTAGCGCTGAGCACAGATACGCAGTATTTT

d_gene: NA
j_gene: TRBJ2-3
abundance: NA
v_gene: TRBV7-9
CDR3aa: CASSLLLGDTQYF
CDR3nt: TGTGCCAGCAGTCTTTTACTAGGAGATACGCAGTATTTT

d_gene: TRBD1
j_gene: TRBJ2-7
abundance: once
v_gene: TRBV28
CDR3aa: CASSSPRGTGSYEQYF
CDR3nt: TGTGCCAGCAGTTCCCCCCGCGGGACAGGGTCCTACGAGCAGTACTTC

d_gene: TRBD2
j_gene: TRBJ2-2
abundance: NA
v_gene: TRBV20-1
CDR3aa: CSASGLAGGSNTGELFF
CDR3nt: TGCAGTGCTAGTGGCCTAGCGGGAGGGTCGAACACCGGGGAGCTGTTTTTT

d_gene: TRBD1
j_gene: TRBJ2-1
abundance: once
v_gene: TRBV7-2
CDR3aa: CASSNGQGNWQFF
CDR3nt: TGTGCCAGCAGCAATGGACAGGGGAATTGGCAGTTCTTC

d_gene: NA
j_gene: TRBJ1-1
abundance: NA
v_gene: TRBV9
CDR3aa: CASSVEGDPTEAFF
CDR3nt: TGTGCCAGCAGCGTAGAAGGGGATCCCACTGAAGCTTTCTTT

d_gene: NA
j_gene: TRBJ1-5
abundance: NA
v_gene: TRBV21-1
CDR3aa: CASSRGQPQHF
CDR3nt: TGTGCCAGCAGCAGGGGCCAGCCCCAGCATTTT

d_gene: NA
j_gene: TRBJ1-5
abundance: NA
v_gene: TRBV15
CDR3aa: CATSRDLGGASNQPQHF
CDR3nt: TGTGCCACCAGCAGAGATTTAGGGGGTGCAAGCAATCAGCCCCAGCATTTT

d_gene: NA
j_gene: TRBJ2-7
abundance: NA
v_gene: TRBV2
CDR3aa: CASSEGSLRSSYEQYF
CDR3nt: TGTGCCAGCAGTGAAGGTAGTCTCCGGAGCTCCTACGAGCAGTACTTC

d_gene: NA
j_gene: TRBJ2-7
abundance: NA
v_gene: TRBV2
CDR3aa: CASRADYEQYF
CDR3nt: TGTGCCAGCAGGGCGGACTACGAGCAGTACTTC

d_gene: NA
j_gene: TRBJ2-6
abundance: NA
v_gene: TRBV18
CDR3aa: CASSPMTGVAGANVLTF
CDR3nt: TGTGCCAGCTCACCTATGACGGGAGTGGCTGGGGCCAACGTCCTGACTTTC

d_gene: TRBD1
j_gene: TRBJ2-7
abundance: NA
v_gene: TRBV12-3/TRBV12-4
CDR3aa: CASSRGQGYEQYF
CDR3nt: TGTGCCAGCAGCAGAGGACAGGGCTACGAGCAGTACTTC

d_gene: TRBD2
j_gene: TRBJ2-1
abundance: NA
v_gene: TRBV27
CDR3aa: CASSFRWTSGNNEQFF
CDR3nt: TGTGCCAGCAGTTTTAGATGGACTAGCGGTAACAATGAGCAGTTCTTC

d_gene: TRBD2
j_gene: TRBJ2-3
abundance: NA
v_gene: TRBV7-6
CDR3aa: CATGWGGLADTQYF
CDR3nt: TGTGCCACCGGATGGGGGGGTTTGGCAGATACGCAGTATTTT

d_gene: NA
j_gene: TRBJ2-7
abundance: NA
v_gene: TRBV5-1
CDR3aa: CASSTQGGPYEQYF
CDR3nt: TGCGCCAGCAGCACACAGGGAGGGCCCTACGAGCAGTACTTC

d_gene: NA
j_gene: TRBJ2-5
abundance: NA
v_gene: TRBV30
CDR3aa: CAWSVGTANPGETQYF
CDR3nt: TGTGCCTGGAGTGTAGGAACCGCGAATCCGGGGGAGACCCAGTACTTC

d_gene: TRBD1
j_gene: TRBJ2-1
abundance: NA
v_gene: TRBV7-2
CDR3aa: CASSSPDRVSYNEQFF
CDR3nt: TGTGCCAGCAGCTCCCCGGACAGGGTCTCCTACAATGAGCAGTTCTTC

d_gene: NA
j_gene: TRBJ2-5
abundance: NA
v_gene: TRBV7-2
CDR3aa: CASSLVGQGRETQYF
CDR3nt: TGTGCCAGCAGCTTAGTAGGGCAGGGGCGAGAGACCCAGTACTTC

d_gene: NA
j_gene: TRBJ2-7
abundance: NA
v_gene: TRBV29-1
CDR3aa: CSVDTGVSYEQYF
CDR3nt: TGCAGCGTTGATACGGGAGTGTCCTACGAGCAGTACTTC

d_gene: NA
j_gene: TRBJ2-3
abundance: NA
v_gene: TRBV7-9
CDR3aa: CASSARDTQYF
CDR3nt: TGTGCCAGCAGCGCGCGGGATACGCAGTATTTT

d_gene: TRBD2
j_gene: TRBJ2-7
abundance: NA
v_gene: TRBV19
CDR3aa: CASTGLAGPYEQYF
CDR3nt: TGTGCCAGTACCGGACTAGCGGGACCCTACGAGCAGTACTTC

d_gene: NA
j_gene: TRBJ2-3
abundance: NA
v_gene: TRBV7-2
CDR3aa: CASSSNGPDTQYF
CDR3nt: TGTGCCAGCAGCTCCAATGGGCCAGATACGCAGTATTTT

d_gene: TRBD1
j_gene: TRBJ1-6
abundance: NA
v_gene: TRBV25-1
CDR3aa: CASSEWSGGKNSPLHF
CDR3nt: TGTGCCAGCAGTGAATGGTCAGGGGGGAAAAATTCACCCCTCCACTTT

d_gene: TRBD2
j_gene: TRBJ2-7
abundance: NA
v_gene: TRBV7-2
CDR3aa: CASSLETGGGYEQYF
CDR3nt: TGTGCCAGCAGCTTAGAAACTGGGGGGGGCTACGAGCAGTACTTC

d_gene: TRBD1
j_gene: TRBJ1-2
abundance: NA
v_gene: TRBV27
CDR3aa: CASSWDRGDYGYTF
CDR3nt: TGTGCCAGCAGTTGGGACAGGGGTGACTATGGCTACACCTTC

d_gene: NA
j_gene: TRBJ1-5
abundance: NA
v_gene: TRBV3-1/TRBV3-2
CDR3aa: CASSQDLYQPQHF
CDR3nt: TGTGCCAGCAGCCAAGATCTGTATCAGCCCCAGCATTTT